These 6 T cell receptor beta chains came from one sample sequenced in a study of blood T cell repertoires in COVID-19. Libraries were prepared by immunoSEQ multiplex PCR; TCRdb keeps only in-frame clonotypes and omits some of them. The sample has fewer than 40,000 clones, around four fifths seen once. Sequenced sample: peripheral blood. These receptor sequences come from a human donor in a cohort sampled during active COVID-19.

This chain links TRBV7-2 with TRBJ1-1, with D maybe TRBD1 (6 bases). Germline V gene lookup returns CDR1 SGHTA and CDR2 FQGNSA. The CDR3 loop spans 15 amino acids. V lost 5 bases and J 6 bases, leaving 19 bases between the germline ends. The CDR3 loop is CASSLQEGGGPEAFF. CDR3 nucleotides: TGTGCCAGCAGCCTCCAGGAGGGCGGGGGGCCTGAAGCTTTCTTT.

This rearrangement joins TRBV24-1 to TRBJ1-2, with no clear D. Germline CDR1 reads KGHDR; CDR2 reads SFDVKD. The CDR3 is made up of 16 amino acids. V was clipped by 3 bases and J by 0 bases, with 13 bases between them. CDR3 loop: CATSDPSPGSNYGYTF. CDR3 nucleotide sequence: TGTGCCACCAGTGATCCGTCTCCCGGGTCTAACTATGGCTACACCTTC.

This chain uses TRBV24-1 with TRBJ2-1; D call uncertain. Germline loops: CDR1 KGHDR, CDR2 SFDVKD. This CDR3 contains 15 residues. Trimming left V 5 bases short and J 0 bases short, with 10 bases between. Here the CDR3 DNA reads TGTGCCACCAGTGGGGCCGACAACTCCTACAATGAGCAGTTCTTC. Protein sequence: CATSGADNSYNEQFF.

V gene TRBV7-2 combines with J gene TRBJ1-2, with 10 bases lining up with TRBD1. CDR1 is SGHTA and CDR2 is FQGNSA in the germline V gene. V was clipped by 5 bases and J by 8 bases; unmatched bases: 8. The CDR3 has 14 residues. The CDR3 DNA follows: TGTGCCAGCAGCCTGACCGGGACAGGGGAAGGCTACACCTTC. This gives the protein CASSLTGTGEGYTF.

The rearrangement uses TRBV6-5 and TRBJ2-7; weak D call: TRBD2 (5 bases). Trimming removed 1 base from V and 2 bases from J, with 9 bases in between. The length of the CDR3 is 14 residues. Germline loops: CDR1 MNHEY, CDR2 SVGAGI. The CDR3 sequence is CASSYWGETYEQYF. The CDR3 DNA follows: TGTGCCAGCAGTTACTGGGGAGAAACCTACGAGCAGTACTTC.

As to this clone: One end of the junction is discordant with germline, which a read error may explain. The CDR3 nucleotides read TGTGCCAGCAGCTTAGTTCCCAGCCCCCCTCGGGATACCTTT. Translated: CASSLVPSPPRDTF. The chain joins TRBV7-2 to TRBJ1-1; D uncertain. Germline CDR1 SGHTA, CDR2 FQGNSA. The CDR3 contains 14 residues.